This T cell receptor (beta chain) was identified in a study of T cell responses to AZD1222 COVID-19 vaccine. Study-wide findings and caveats: There were mostly white British donors and more females than males, and clonal diversity was possibly underestimated. Unmutated variant regions are reportedly targeted by nearly half of spike-specific TCRs.

About this clone: Its antigen is as yet unknown.

The method was immunoSEQ multiplex PCR; TCRdb's version includes in-frame clones alone and lacks a portion of them. Among 75,000 to 100,000 clones listed, roughly nine tenths were seen once. V gave up 5 bases and J gave up 5 bases, with 10 bases separating them. Germline V CDR1 and CDR2: LNHDA, SQIVND (reference sequence). The CDR3 consists of 13 residues. The V gene is TRBV19, the J gene TRBJ1-5, with D unresolved. The source material was peripheral blood, sampled on day 0 of AZD1222 vaccination. The TCR originated in an adult in good health. As DNA, the CDR3 is TGTGCCAGTAGTTTTCGGAGAGATCAGCCCCAGCATTTT. The encoded protein is CASSFRRDQPQHF.